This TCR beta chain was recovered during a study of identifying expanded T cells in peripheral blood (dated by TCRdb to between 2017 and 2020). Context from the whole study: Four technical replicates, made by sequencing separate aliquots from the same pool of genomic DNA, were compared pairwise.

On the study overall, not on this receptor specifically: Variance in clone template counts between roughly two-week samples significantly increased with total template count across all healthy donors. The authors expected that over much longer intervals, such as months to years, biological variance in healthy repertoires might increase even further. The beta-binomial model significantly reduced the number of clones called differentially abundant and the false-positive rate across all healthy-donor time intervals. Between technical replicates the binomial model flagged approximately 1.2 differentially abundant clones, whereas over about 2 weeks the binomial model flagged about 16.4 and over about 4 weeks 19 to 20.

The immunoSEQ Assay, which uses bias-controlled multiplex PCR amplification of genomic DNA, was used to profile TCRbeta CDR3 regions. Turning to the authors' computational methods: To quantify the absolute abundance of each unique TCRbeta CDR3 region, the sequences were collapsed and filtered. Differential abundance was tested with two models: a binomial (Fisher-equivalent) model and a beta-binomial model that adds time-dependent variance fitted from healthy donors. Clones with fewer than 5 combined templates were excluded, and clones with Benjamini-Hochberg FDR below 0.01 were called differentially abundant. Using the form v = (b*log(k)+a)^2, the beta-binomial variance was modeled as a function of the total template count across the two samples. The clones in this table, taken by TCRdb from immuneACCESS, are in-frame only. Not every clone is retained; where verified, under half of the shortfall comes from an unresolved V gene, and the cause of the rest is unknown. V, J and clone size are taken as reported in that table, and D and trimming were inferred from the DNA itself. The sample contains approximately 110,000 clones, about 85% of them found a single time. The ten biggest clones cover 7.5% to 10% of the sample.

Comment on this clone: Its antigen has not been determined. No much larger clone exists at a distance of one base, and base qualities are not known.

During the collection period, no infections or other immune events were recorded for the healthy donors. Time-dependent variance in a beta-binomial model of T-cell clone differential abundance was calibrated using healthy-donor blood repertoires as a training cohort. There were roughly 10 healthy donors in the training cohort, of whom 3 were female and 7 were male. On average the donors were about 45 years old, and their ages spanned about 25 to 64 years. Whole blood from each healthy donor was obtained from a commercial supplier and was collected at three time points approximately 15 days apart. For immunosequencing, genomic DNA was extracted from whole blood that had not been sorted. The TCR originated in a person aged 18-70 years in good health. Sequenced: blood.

The CDR3 in this case is CASNLQGSPRGEQFF. The bases are TGCGCCAGCAACCTACAGGGATCCCCACGGGGTGAGCAGTTCTTC. Recombination linked TRBV5-1 to TRBJ2-1; TRBD1 is a weak D gene call, 6 bases matching. The junction shows trimming of 6 bases on V and 9 bases on J, plus 22 bases between the germline ends. The CDR3 contains 15 residues, cysteine and phenylalanine counted. Here the CDR3 DNA is all that survives: 45 bases in frame from base 1. CDR1 and CDR2 (SGHRS, YFSETQ) derive from the germline V gene.